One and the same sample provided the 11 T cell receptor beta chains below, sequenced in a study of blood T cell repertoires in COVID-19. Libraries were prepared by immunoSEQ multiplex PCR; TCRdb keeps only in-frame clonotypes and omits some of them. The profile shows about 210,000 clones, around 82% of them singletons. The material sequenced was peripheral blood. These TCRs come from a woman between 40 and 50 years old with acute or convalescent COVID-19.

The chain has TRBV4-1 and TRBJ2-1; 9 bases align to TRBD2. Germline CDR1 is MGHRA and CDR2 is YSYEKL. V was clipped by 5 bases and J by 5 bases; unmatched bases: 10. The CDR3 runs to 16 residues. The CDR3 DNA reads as TGCGCCAGCAGCGGGCGGACTAGCGTCAATAACAATGAGCAGTTCTTC. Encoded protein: CASSGRTSVNNNEQFF.

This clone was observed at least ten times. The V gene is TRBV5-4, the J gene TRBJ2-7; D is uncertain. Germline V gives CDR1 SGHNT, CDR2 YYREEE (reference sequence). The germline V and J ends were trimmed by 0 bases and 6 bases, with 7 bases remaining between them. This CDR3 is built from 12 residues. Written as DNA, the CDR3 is TGTGCCAGCAGCTTGGTAACCAGCGAGCAGTACTTC. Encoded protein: CASSLVTSEQYF.

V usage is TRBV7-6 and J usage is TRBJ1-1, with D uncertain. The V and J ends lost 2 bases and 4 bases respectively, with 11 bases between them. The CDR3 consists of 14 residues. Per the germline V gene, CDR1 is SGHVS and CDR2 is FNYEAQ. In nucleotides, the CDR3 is TGTGCCAGCAGCTTATCCGCGGTGGCCACTGAAGCTTTCTTT. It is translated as CASSLSAVATEAFF.

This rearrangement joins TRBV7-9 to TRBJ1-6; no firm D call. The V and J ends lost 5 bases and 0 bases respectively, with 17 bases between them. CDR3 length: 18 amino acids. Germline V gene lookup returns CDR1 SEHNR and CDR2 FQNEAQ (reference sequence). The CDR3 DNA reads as TGTGCCAGCAGCCAAGAGGTAGAGGATTGCTCCTATAATTCACCCCTCCACTTT. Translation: CASSQEVEDCSYNSPLHF.

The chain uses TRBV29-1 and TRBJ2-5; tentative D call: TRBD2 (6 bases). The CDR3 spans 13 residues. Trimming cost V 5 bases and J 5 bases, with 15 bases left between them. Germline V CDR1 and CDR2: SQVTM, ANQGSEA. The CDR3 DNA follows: TGCAGCGTTATGACGGGCGGGGAGGAGACCCAGTACTTC. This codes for CSVMTGGEETQYF.

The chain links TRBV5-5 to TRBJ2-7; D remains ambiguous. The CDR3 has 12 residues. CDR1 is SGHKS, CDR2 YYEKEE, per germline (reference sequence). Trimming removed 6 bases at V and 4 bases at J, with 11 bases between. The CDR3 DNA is TGTGCCAGCAACCCAGGTGGATACGAGCAGTACTTC. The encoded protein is CASNPGGYEQYF.

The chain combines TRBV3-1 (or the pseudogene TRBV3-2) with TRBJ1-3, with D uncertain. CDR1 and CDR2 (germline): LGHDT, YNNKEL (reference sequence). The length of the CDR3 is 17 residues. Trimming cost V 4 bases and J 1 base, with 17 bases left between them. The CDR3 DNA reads TGTGCCAGCAGCCCCCTTGGAAGTAGGACTTCTGGAAACACCATATATTTT. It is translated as CASSPLGSRTSGNTIYF.

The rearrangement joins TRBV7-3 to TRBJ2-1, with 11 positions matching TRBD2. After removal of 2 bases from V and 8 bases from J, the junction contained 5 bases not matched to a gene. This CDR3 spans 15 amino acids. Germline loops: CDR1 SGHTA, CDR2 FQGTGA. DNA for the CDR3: TGTGCCAGCAGCTTAGTAGCGGGGGGGCCGGATGAGCAGTTCTTC. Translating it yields CASSLVAGGPDEQFF. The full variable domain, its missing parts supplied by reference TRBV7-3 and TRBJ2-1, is GAGVSQTPSNKVTEKGKYVELRCDPISGHTALYWYRQSLGQGPEFLIYFQGTGAADDSGLPNDRFFAVRPEGSVSTLKIQRTERGDSAVYLCASSLVAGGPDEQFFGPGTRLTVL.

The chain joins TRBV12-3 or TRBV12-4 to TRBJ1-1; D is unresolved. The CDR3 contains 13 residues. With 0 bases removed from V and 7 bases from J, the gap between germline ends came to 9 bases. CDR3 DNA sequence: TGTGCCAGCAGTTTAGCTTCCGCAGGTGAAGCTTTCTTT. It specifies CASSLASAGEAFF.

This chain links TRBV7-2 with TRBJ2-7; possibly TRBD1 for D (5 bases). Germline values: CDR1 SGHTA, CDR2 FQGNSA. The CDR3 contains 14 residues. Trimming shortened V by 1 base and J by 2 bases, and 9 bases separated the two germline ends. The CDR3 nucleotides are TGTGCCAGCAGCTTAGGTGGCAGGGCCTACGAGCAGTACTTC. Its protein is CASSLGGRAYEQYF.

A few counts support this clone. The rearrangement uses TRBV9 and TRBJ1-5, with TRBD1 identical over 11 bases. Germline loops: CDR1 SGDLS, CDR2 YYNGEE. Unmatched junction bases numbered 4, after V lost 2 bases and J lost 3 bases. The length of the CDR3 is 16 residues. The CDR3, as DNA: TGTGCCAGCAGCGTGGGACAGGGGGGATTCAATCAGCCCCAGCATTTT. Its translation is CASSVGQGGFNQPQHF.